The 6 T cell receptor beta chains given below trace back to one sample, sequenced in a study of CD8 T cells in Susac syndrome. RNA totalling roughly 0.5 to 1 ug underwent reverse transcription with random hexamers. TCRdb re-analysed the immunoSEQ multiplex PCR reads in MiXCR, keeping a single row per CDR3 protein. The sample has around 200,000 distinct CDR3 sequences, 95% seen once. Sequenced sample: CD4+ T cells from PBMCs. These receptors came from a human donor with multiple sclerosis.

V usage is TRBV3-1 and J usage is TRBJ1-1; D may be TRBD1 (6 bases). The germline V gene has CDR1 LGHDT and CDR2 YNNKEL (reference sequence). This CDR3 region has 19 residues. Trimming removed 2 bases from V and 2 bases from J, with 24 bases in between. This chain's CDR3 is CASSQPERGGWRGNTEAFF. CDR3 DNA sequence: TGTGCCAGCAGCCAACCCGAACGGGGGGGCTGGAGAGGCAACACTGAAGCTTTCTTT.

The V and J genes are TRBV20-1 and TRBJ1-5; 9 nucleotides align to TRBD1. The junction had 2 bases not matched to a gene; V was cut back by 3 bases and J by 5 bases. This CDR3 has 13 residues. Per germline, CDR1 DFQATT and CDR2 SNEGSKA (reference sequence). DNA of the CDR3: TGCAGTGCTAGGGGACAGGGCTATCAGCCCCAGCATTTT. As protein: CSARGQGYQPQHF.

This sequence joins TRBV29-1 and TRBJ2-3; 10 nucleotides match TRBD1. CDR1 and CDR2 (germline): SQVTM, ANQGSEA. V gave up 7 bases and J gave up 10 bases; unmatched junction bases: 11. The CDR3 runs 13 residues. CDR3 nucleotide sequence: TGCAGCGCCCCCCCCGACAGGGGGCATTCGCAGTATTTT. This codes for CSAPPDRGHSQYF.

The rearrangement links TRBV7-9 to TRBJ2-5; D is unresolved. Per the germline V gene, CDR1 is SEHNR and CDR2 is FQNEAQ (reference sequence). The V gene lost 4 bases and the J gene lost 5 bases, with 11 bases spanning the gap. The CDR3 spans 13 residues. The CDR3 region is CASSSRAEETQYF. The CDR3 DNA is TGTGCCAGCAGCTCCCGGGCGGAGGAGACCCAGTACTTC.

The J gene is TRBJ2-3, the V gene TRBV7-3, with 9 bases matching TRBD1. V shed 6 bases, J shed 2 bases, and the junction held 3 bases outside the gene matches. The CDR3 is made up of 14 amino acids. CDR1 is SGHTA, CDR2 FQGTGA, per germline. The DNA of the CDR3 is TGTGCCAGCAGTTTACAGGGGGCCACAGATACGCAGTATTTT. This gives the protein CASSLQGATDTQYF.

The chain recombines TRBV5-6 with TRBJ2-5; D tentatively fits TRBD1 or TRBD2 (5 bases each). Trimming cost V 0 bases and J 4 bases, with 19 bases left between them. There are 17 residues in the CDR3. CDR1 is SGHDT, CDR2 YYEEEE, per germline. The DNA for the CDR3 is TGTGCCAGCAGCTTGGCGGGGCCGACCGGGTTGGGAGAGACCCAGTACTTC. Translation: CASSLAGPTGLGETQYF.